The rows below give T cell receptor beta chains drawn from one sample of a study of beta chain features in type 1 diabetes. Profiling relied on immunoSEQ multiplex PCR, and the TCRdb table lists in-frame clones only, not all of them. Here the sample spans approximately 280,000 clones, around 16% being singletons. What was sequenced was naive CD4+ T cells from blood. These receptor sequences come from a man aged 18-30 years with type 1 diabetes. CDR3s include the opening cysteine and the closing phenylalanine or tryptophan. The order of the fields is J gene, D gene, clone size, V gene, CDR3 DNA, CDR3 protein. The D gene is left open where the match is weak. Size tells how often a clone was seen (once, few, many) or the class of an expanded clone, and some rows leave it out.

J gene: TRBJ1-2
D gene: TRBD1
clone size: few
V gene: TRBV5-4
CDR3 DNA: TGTGCCAGCAGCACTGGACAGGGCTATACAAACTATGGCTACACCTTC
CDR3 protein: CASSTGQGYTNYGYTF

J gene: TRBJ1-1
D gene: .
clone size: few
V gene: TRBV14
CDR3 DNA: TGTGCCAGCAGCCGACTGCGGAACACTGAAGCTTTCTTT
CDR3 protein: CASSRLRNTEAFF

J gene: TRBJ2-1
D gene: .
clone size: .
V gene: TRBV5-6
CDR3 DNA: TGTGCCAGCAGCTTGGGAGGGAGCTCCTACAATGAGCAGTTCTTC
CDR3 protein: CASSLGGSSYNEQFF

J gene: TRBJ1-1
D gene: .
clone size: few
V gene: TRBV5-1
CDR3 DNA: TGCGCCAGCAGCTTGGAAGGGGCCGGGGGTGATGAAGCTTTCTTT
CDR3 protein: CASSLEGAGGDEAFF

J gene: TRBJ2-1
D gene: TRBD2
clone size: once
V gene: TRBV2
CDR3 DNA: TGTGCCAGCAGACCGCTTAGCGGGCCACCCCGGGGGCAGTTCTTC
CDR3 protein: CASRPLSGPPRGQFF

J gene: TRBJ2-5
D gene: .
clone size: few
V gene: TRBV5-4
CDR3 DNA: TGTGCCAGCAGCTTGGCGGACAGAGAGACCCAGTACTTC
CDR3 protein: CASSLADRETQYF

J gene: TRBJ1-5
D gene: .
clone size: .
V gene: TRBV28
CDR3 DNA: TGTGCCAGCAGCTCGCCGACAGGCACTCAGCCCCAGCATTTT
CDR3 protein: CASSSPTGTQPQHF

J gene: TRBJ2-7
D gene: .
clone size: .
V gene: TRBV27
CDR3 DNA: TGTGCCAGCAGACAGTCAGGGGAGACTCCTAGCGAGCAGTACTTC
CDR3 protein: CASRQSGETPSEQYF

J gene: TRBJ2-3
D gene: .
clone size: .
V gene: TRBV15
CDR3 DNA: TGTGCCACCACCCAGAGGAGGGTCTACACAGATACGCAGTATTTT
CDR3 protein: CATTQRRVYTDTQYF

J gene: TRBJ2-3
D gene: .
clone size: few
V gene: TRBV9
CDR3 DNA: TGTGCCAGCAGCGTAGCAGGTTCCACAGATACGCAGTATTTT
CDR3 protein: CASSVAGSTDTQYF

J gene: TRBJ2-1
D gene: .
clone size: few
V gene: TRBV7-2
CDR3 DNA: TGTGCCAGCAGCCCAGGGAGTGGGACTGAGTGGTTCTTC
CDR3 protein: CASSPGSGTEWFF

J gene: TRBJ1-1
D gene: TRBD1
clone size: .
V gene: TRBV5-1
CDR3 DNA: TGCGCCAGCAGCTTCGCGGGACAGGGATCGAACACTGAAGCTTTCTTT
CDR3 protein: CASSFAGQGSNTEAFF

J gene: TRBJ1-2
D gene: TRBD1
clone size: .
V gene: TRBV27
CDR3 DNA: TGTGCCAGCGCCGGACCAGGGGGTGGCTACACCTTC
CDR3 protein: CASAGPGGGYTF

J gene: TRBJ1-1
D gene: TRBD1
clone size: few
V gene: TRBV15
CDR3 DNA: TGTGCCACCAGCAGGGCGGTGGGACAGGGAGAAGGTGAAGCTTTCTTT
CDR3 protein: CATSRAVGQGEGEAFF

J gene: TRBJ2-7
D gene: TRBD2
clone size: few
V gene: TRBV7-2
CDR3 DNA: TGTGCCAGCAGCCGCCTGGGCCTAGCGGGAGGGCCGGGGGAGCAGTACTTC
CDR3 protein: CASSRLGLAGGPGEQYF

J gene: TRBJ2-7
D gene: TRBD1
clone size: .
V gene: TRBV6-5
CDR3 DNA: TGTGCCAGCAGTTACTCGGGACAGGGTACCTACGAGCAGTACTTC
CDR3 protein: CASSYSGQGTYEQYF

J gene: TRBJ2-7
D gene: TRBD1
clone size: .
V gene: TRBV5-1
CDR3 DNA: TGCGCCAGCAGCTTGTTTGGACAGGCCTCCTACGAGCAGTACTTC
CDR3 protein: CASSLFGQASYEQYF

J gene: TRBJ2-7
D gene: TRBD1
clone size: few
V gene: TRBV6-5
CDR3 DNA: TGTGCCAGTGGACAGGGTCCGGCCTACGAGCAGTACTTC
CDR3 protein: CASGQGPAYEQYF

J gene: TRBJ2-5
D gene: .
clone size: .
V gene: TRBV11-2
CDR3 DNA: TGTGCCAGCAGCTTAGATCAAAGAGTTGTCCAGTACTTC
CDR3 protein: CASSLDQRVVQYF

J gene: TRBJ2-5
D gene: .
clone size: .
V gene: TRBV13
CDR3 DNA: TGTGCCAGCAGCTTAGGCCTAGCTGTGGAGACCCAGTACTTC
CDR3 protein: CASSLGLAVETQYF

J gene: TRBJ2-2
D gene: .
clone size: few
V gene: TRBV19
CDR3 DNA: TGTGCGAGCGGGCTTCGCACCGGGGAGCTGTTTTTT
CDR3 protein: CASGLRTGELFF

J gene: TRBJ2-1
D gene: TRBD2
clone size: few
V gene: TRBV2
CDR3 DNA: TGTGCCAGCAGTGTCTCCACCAAACTAGCGGGCTCCTACAATGAGCAGTTCTTC
CDR3 protein: CASSVSTKLAGSYNEQFF

J gene: TRBJ2-1
D gene: TRBD2
clone size: .
V gene: TRBV28
CDR3 DNA: TGTGCCAGCAGTCTACTAGCGGACTGGCAGTTCTTC
CDR3 protein: CASSLLADWQFF

J gene: TRBJ1-2
D gene: TRBD1
clone size: .
V gene: TRBV10-3
CDR3 DNA: TGTGCCATCCGGGCAGGGGGCTTGCATGGCTACACCTTC
CDR3 protein: CAIRAGGLHGYTF

J gene: TRBJ1-3
D gene: .
clone size: .
V gene: TRBV11-2
CDR3 DNA: TGTGCCAGCAGCTCACCGAGAACGGGATGGGGAAACACCATATATTTT
CDR3 protein: CASSSPRTGWGNTIYF

J gene: TRBJ2-3
D gene: TRBD1
clone size: .
V gene: TRBV5-5
CDR3 DNA: TGTGCCAGCAGCTGGATCCGGGACAGGCAGTATTTT
CDR3 protein: CASSWIRDRQYF

J gene: TRBJ2-4
D gene: .
clone size: .
V gene: TRBV11-2
CDR3 DNA: TGTGCCAGCAGCTACCTAACTAGCTCCATTCAGTACTTC
CDR3 protein: CASSYLTSSIQYF

J gene: TRBJ2-2
D gene: .
clone size: few
V gene: TRBV5-1
CDR3 DNA: TGCGCCAGCAGCTTGAGGACTTCAAACACCGGGGAGCTGTTTTTT
CDR3 protein: CASSLRTSNTGELFF